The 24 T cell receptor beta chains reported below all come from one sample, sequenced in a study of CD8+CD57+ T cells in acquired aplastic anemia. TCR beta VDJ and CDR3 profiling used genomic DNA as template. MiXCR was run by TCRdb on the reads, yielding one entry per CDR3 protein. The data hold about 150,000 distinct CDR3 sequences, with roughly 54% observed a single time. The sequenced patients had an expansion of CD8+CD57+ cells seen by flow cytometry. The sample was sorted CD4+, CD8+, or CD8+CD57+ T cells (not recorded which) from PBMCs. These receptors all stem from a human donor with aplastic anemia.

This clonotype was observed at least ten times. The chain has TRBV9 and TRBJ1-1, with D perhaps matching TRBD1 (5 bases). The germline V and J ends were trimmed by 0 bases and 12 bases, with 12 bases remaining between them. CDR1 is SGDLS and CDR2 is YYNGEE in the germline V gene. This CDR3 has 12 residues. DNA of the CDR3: TGTGCCAGCAGCGTAGGGCAGGGAGAACCTTTCTTT. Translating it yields CASSVGQGEPFF.

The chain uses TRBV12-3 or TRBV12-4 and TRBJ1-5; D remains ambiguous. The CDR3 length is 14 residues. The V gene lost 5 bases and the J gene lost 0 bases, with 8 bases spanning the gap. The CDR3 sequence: CASSETYSNQPQHF. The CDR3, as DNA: TGTGCCAGCAGTGAAACCTATAGCAATCAGCCCCAGCATTTT.

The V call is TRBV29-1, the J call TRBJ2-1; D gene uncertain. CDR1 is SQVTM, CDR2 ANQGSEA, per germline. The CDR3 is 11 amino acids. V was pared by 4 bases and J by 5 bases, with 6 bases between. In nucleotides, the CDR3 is TGCAGCGTTGGGATAAACAATGAGCAGTTCTTC. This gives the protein CSVGINNEQFF.

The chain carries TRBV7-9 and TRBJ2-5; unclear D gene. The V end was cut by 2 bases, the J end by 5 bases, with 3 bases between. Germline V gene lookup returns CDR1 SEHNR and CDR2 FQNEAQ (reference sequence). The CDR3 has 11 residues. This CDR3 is CASSLMETQYF. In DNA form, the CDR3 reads TGTGCCAGCAGCTTAATGGAGACCCAGTACTTC.

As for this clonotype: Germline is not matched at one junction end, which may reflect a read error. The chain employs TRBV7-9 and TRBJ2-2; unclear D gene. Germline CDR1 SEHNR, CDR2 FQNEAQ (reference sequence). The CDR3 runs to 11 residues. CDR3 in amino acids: CASGLVRELFF. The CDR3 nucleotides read TGTGCCAGCGGCTTAGTCAGGGAGCTGTTTTTT.

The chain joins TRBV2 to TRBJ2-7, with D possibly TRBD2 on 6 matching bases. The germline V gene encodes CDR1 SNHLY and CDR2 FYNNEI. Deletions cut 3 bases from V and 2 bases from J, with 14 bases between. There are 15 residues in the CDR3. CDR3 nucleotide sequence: TGTGCCAGCAGTGATCGAACTAGCAGAGCCTACGAGCAGTACTTC. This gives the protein CASSDRTSRAYEQYF.

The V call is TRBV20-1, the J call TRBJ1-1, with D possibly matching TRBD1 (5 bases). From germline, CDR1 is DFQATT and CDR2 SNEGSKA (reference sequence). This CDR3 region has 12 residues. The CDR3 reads CRVGDSYTEAFF. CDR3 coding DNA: TGCAGGGTGGGTGACAGCTACACTGAAGCTTTCTTT.

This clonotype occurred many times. For the CDR3, the DNA is TGCAGTGCTAGAGACCAGGGACAGGGACGGAACACCGGGGAGCTGTTTTTT. This codes for CSARDQGQGRNTGELFF. The chain employs TRBV20-1 and TRBJ2-2; 9 nucleotides align to TRBD1. Per the germline V gene, CDR1 is DFQATT and CDR2 is SNEGSKA (reference sequence). The junction had 6 bases not matched to a gene; V was cut back by 0 bases and J by 1 base. The CDR3 runs 17 residues.

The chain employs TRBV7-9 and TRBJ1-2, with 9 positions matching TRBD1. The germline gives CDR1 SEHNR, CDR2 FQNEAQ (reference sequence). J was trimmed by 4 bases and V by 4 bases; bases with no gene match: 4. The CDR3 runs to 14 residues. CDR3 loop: CASSSGTGIYGYTF. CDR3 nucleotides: TGTGCCAGCAGCTCTGGGACAGGGATCTATGGCTACACCTTC.

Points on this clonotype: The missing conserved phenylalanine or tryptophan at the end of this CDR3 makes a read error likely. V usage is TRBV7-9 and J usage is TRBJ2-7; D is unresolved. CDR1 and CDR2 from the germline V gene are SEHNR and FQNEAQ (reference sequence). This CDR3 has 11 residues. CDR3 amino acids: CASSSNYKQYL. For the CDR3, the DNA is TGTGCCAGCAGCTCCAACTACAAGCAGTACCTC.

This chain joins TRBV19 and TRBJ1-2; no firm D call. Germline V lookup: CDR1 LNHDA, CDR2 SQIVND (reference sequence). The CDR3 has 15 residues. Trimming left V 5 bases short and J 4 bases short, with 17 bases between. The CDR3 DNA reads TGTGCCAGTAGTCTTATCCCGGCATTGGTCTATGGCTACACCTTC. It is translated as CASSLIPALVYGYTF.

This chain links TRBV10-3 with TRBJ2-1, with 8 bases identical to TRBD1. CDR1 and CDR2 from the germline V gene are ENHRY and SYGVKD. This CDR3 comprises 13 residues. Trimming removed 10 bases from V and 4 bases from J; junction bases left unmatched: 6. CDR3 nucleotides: TGTGCCAGCGACAGACAGGGGTACAATGAGCAGTTCTTC. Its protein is CASDRQGYNEQFF.

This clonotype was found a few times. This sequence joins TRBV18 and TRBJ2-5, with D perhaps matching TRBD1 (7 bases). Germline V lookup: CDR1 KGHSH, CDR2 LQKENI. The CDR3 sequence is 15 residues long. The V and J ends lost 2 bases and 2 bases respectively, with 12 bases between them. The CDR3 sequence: CASSPAGQHQETQYF. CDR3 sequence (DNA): TGTGCCAGCTCACCAGCGGGACAGCATCAAGAGACCCAGTACTTC.

CDR3 bases: TGTGCCAGCAGCCCTCGGGGGGTAGTGGAGACCCAGTACTTC. Translation gives CASSPRGVVETQYF. V and J are TRBV12-3 or TRBV12-4 and TRBJ2-5, with 7 bases that match TRBD2. The CDR3 totals 14 residues. Unmatched junction bases numbered 9, after V lost 6 bases and J lost 5 bases.

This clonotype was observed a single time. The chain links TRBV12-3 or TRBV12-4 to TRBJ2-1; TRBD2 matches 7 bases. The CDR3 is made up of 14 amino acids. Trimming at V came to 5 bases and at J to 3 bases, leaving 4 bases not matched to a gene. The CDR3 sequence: CASSTSDGYNEQFF. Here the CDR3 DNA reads TGTGCCAGCAGTACTAGCGATGGCTACAATGAGCAGTTCTTC.

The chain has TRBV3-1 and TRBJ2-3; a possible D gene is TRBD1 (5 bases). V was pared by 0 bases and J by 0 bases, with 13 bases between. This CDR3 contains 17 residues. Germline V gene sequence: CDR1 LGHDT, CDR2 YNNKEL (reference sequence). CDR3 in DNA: TGTGCCAGCAGCCAAGATATCAGGGCAGGGAGCACAGATACGCAGTATTTT. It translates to CASSQDIRAGSTDTQYF.

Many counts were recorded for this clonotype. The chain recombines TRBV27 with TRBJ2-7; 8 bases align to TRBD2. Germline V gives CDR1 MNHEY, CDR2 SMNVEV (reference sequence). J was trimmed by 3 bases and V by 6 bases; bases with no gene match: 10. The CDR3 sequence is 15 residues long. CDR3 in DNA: TGTGCCAGCAGCGGGGGGATGACTAGCGTCTACGAGCAGTACTTC. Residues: CASSGGMTSVYEQYF.

In DNA form, the CDR3 reads TGTGCCACCAGTGCGGACAGCTGGGATGGCTACACCTTC. Translation: CATSADSWDGYTF. The chain couples TRBV24-1 to TRBJ1-2, with D maybe TRBD1 (6 bases). Per germline, CDR1 KGHDR and CDR2 SFDVKD. The CDR3 totals 13 residues. V lost 5 bases and J lost 6, with 12 bases in between.

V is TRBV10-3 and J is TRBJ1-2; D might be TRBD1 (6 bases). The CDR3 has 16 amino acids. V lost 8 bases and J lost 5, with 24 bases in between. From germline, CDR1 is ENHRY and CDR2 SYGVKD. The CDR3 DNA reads TGTGCCATCGAGGCCAGGATTACAGGACAGTATTATGGCTACACCTTC. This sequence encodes CAIEARITGQYYGYTF.

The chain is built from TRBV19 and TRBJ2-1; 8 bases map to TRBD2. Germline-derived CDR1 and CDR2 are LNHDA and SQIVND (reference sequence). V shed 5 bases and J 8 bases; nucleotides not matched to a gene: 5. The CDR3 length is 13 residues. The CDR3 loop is CASSASGGDEQFF. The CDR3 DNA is TGTGCCAGTAGTGCGAGCGGGGGTGATGAGCAGTTCTTC.

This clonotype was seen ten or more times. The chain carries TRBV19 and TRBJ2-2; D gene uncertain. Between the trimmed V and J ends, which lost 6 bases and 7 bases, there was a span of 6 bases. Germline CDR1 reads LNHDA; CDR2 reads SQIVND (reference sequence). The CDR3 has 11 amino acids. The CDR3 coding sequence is TGTGCCAGTAGGTGGGGCGGGGAGCTGTTTTTT. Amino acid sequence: CASRWGGELFF.

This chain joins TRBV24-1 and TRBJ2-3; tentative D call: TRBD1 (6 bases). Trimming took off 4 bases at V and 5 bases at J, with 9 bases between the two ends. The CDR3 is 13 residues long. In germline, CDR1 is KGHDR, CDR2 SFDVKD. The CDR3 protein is CATSDPGQDTQYF. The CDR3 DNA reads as TGTGCCACCAGTGACCCGGGACAAGATACGCAGTATTTT.

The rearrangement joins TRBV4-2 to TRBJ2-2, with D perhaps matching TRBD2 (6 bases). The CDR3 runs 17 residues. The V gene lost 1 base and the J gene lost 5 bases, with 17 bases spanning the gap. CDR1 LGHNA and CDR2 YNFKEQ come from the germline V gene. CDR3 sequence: CASSQGVLGGMTGELFF. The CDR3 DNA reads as TGTGCCAGCAGCCAAGGGGTTTTGGGGGGTATGACCGGGGAGCTGTTTTTT.

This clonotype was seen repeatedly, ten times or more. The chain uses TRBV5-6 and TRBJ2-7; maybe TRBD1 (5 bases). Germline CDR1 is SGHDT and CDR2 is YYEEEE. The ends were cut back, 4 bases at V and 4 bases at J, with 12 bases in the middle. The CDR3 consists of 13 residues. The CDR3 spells CASSPTGLYEQYF. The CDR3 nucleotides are TGTGCCAGCAGCCCAACAGGTTTGTACGAGCAGTACTTC.